This TCR beta chain stems from a study of CD8 T cells in Susac syndrome. It was with random hexamers that roughly 0.45 to 1 ug RNA was reverse transcribed. Amplification of the TCR beta CDR3 was carried out by immunoSEQ multiplex PCR, which spanned a total of 54 Vbeta and 13 Jbeta segments. From the immunoSEQ multiplex PCR reads, TCRdb called clonotypes with MiXCR, one entry per CDR3 protein. Found here are about 200,000 distinct CDR3 sequences, 90% to 95% of them singletons; the top ten hold around 0.085%. The length of the CDR3 is 13 residues. The V gene's germline CDR1 is DFQATT and CDR2 SNEGSKA (reference sequence). J lost 5 bases, V lost 4 bases, and 1 base had no gene match.

The receptor was isolated from a human donor with Susac syndrome. The V gene is TRBV20-1, the J gene TRBJ1-4; 10 positions match TRBD1. Sequencing used CD4+ T cells from PBMCs. The CDR3 DNA is TGCAGTGCTAAGGACAGGGGGAATGAAAAACTGTTTTTT. It specifies CSAKDRGNEKLFF.